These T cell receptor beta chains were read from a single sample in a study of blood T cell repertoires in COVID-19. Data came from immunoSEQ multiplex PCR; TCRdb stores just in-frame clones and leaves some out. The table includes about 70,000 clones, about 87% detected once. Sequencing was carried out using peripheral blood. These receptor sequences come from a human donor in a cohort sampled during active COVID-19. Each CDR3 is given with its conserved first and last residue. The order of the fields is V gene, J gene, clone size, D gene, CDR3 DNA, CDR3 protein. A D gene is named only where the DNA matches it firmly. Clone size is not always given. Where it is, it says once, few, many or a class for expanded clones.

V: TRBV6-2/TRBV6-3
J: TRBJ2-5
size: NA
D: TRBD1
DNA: TGTGCCAGCAGTCCCCGGGGCAGGGGGCAGGAGACCCAGTACTTC
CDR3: CASSPRGRGQETQYF

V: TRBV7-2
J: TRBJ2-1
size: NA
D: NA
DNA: TGTGCCAGCAGCAGCCGGGGGAACTCCTACAATGAGCAGTTCTTC
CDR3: CASSSRGNSYNEQFF

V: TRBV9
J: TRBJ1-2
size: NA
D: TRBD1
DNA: TGTGCCAGCAGCCTCCGGGACAGGTCGGGCTACACCTTC
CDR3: CASSLRDRSGYTF

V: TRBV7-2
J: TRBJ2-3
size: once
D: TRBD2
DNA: TGTGCCAGCAGCTCCACGGGCAAGCGGGGAGGCTCGGGGACGCAGTATTTT
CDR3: CASSSTGKRGGSGTQYF

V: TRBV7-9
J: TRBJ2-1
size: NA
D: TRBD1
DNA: TGTGCCAGCAGCTGGATGACAGGGGGCTCCTACAATGAGCAGTTCTTC
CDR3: CASSWMTGGSYNEQFF

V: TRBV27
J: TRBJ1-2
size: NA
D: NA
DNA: TGTGCCAGCAGTTTAGGGTGGGCAGACTATGGCTACACCTTC
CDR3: CASSLGWADYGYTF

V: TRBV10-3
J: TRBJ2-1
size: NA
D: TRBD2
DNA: TGTGCCATCAGGCCCGAGGTTGCGGGAGGGGCGCGCAATGAGCAGTTCTTC
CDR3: CAIRPEVAGGARNEQFF

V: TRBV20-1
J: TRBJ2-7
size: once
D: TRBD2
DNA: TGCAGTGTAGCGGGGACCTACGAGCAGTACTTC
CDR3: CSVAGTYEQYF

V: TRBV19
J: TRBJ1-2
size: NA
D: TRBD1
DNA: TGTGCCAGTAGTCCAGGGACAGGTCCAGGCAACTATGGCTACACCTTC
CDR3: CASSPGTGPGNYGYTF

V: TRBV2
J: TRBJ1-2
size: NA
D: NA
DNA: TGTGCCAGCAGTGCAAGGACAGATAAACTTAATGGCTACACCTTC
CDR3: CASSARTDKLNGYTF

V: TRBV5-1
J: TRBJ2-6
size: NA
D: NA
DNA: TGCGCCAGCACCCCGGTGATCGGTGGGGCCAACGTCCTGACTTTC
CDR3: CASTPVIGGANVLTF

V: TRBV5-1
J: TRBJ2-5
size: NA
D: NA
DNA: TGCGCCAGCAGCTCTCCGGTGATGGAGACCCAGTACTTC
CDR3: CASSSPVMETQYF

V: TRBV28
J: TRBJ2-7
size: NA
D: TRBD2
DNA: TGTGCCAGCAGCAGTTTTTCGGGAGGTCCCCTCTACGAGCAGTACTTC
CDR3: CASSSFSGGPLYEQYF

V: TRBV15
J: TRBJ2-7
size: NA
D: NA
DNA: TGTGCCACCAGCAGAGGGGTTGCGGGGGCTCGGTACGAGCAGTACTTC
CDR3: CATSRGVAGARYEQYF

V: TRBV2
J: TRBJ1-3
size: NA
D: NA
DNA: TGTGCCAGCAGTGAGGACACACTCTCTGGAAACACCATATATTTT
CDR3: CASSEDTLSGNTIYF

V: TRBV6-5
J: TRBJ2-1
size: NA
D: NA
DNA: TGTGCCAGCAGTTACTCGACTGGGTCCCTGAAGCAGTTCTTC
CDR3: CASSYSTGSLKQFF

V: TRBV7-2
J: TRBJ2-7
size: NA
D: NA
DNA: TGTGCCAGCAGCCTCCGTCCTGGCGGCTCCTACGAGCAGTACTTC
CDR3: CASSLRPGGSYEQYF

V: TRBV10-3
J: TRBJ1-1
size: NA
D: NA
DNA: TGTGCCATCAGTGAGTCAGGGGATTCCTACTCGGAAGCTTTCTTT
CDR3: CAISESGDSYSEAFF

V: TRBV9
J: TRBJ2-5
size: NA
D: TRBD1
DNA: TGTGCCAGCAGCGAGGGACAGGGGGTAGGAGAGACCCAGTACTTC
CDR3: CASSEGQGVGETQYF

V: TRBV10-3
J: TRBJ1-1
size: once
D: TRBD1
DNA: TGTGCCATACGGACAGGGGGGAACACTGAAGCTTTCTTT
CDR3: CAIRTGGNTEAFF

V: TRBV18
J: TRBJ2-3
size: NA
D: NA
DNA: TGTGCCAGCTCACCAGGGCAGGGGCCGGCAGATACGCAGTATTTT
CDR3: CASSPGQGPADTQYF

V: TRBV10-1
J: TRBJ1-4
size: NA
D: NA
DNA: TGCGCCAGCAGTGTCAGGACTCCCGACGAAAAACTGTTTTTT
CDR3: CASSVRTPDEKLFF

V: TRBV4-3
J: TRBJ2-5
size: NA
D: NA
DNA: TGCGCCAGCAGCCAAGCGTGGCCCCACGTCCAAGAGACCCAGTACTTC
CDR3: CASSQAWPHVQETQYF

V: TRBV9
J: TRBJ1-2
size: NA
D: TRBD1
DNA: TGTGCCAGCAGCGTAACAGGGGGCGCGTCCGGCTACACCTTC
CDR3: CASSVTGGASGYTF

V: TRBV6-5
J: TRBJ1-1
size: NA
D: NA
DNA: TGTGCCAGCAGACAGGCCCAGAACACTGAAGCTTTCTTT
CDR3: CASRQAQNTEAFF

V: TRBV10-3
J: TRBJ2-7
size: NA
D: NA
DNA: TGTGCCATCAGTGAGCAACTGCTGTCCTACGAGCAGTACTTC
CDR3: CAISEQLLSYEQYF

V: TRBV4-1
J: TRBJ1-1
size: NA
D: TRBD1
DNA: TGCGCCAGCAGCCAACTCCGGACAGGGACCGATCCGACTGAAGCTTTCTTT
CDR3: CASSQLRTGTDPTEAFF

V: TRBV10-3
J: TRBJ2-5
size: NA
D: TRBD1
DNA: TGTGCCATCAGTGAGTTCATAGACCATCCGGGACAGGTCAAAGAGACCCAGTACTTC
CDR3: CAISEFIDHPGQVKETQYF

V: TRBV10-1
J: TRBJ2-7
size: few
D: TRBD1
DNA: TGCGCCAGCAGTGACCCACCGGACAGGGTGAGGTACTTC
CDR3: CASSDPPDRVRYF

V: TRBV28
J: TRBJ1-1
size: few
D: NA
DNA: TGTGCTCACGGGGGTAGAAACACTGAAGCTTTCTTT
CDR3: CAHGGRNTEAFF

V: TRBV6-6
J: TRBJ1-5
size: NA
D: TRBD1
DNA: TGTGCCAGCAGAAATCGTGGACAGGGGAGCAATCAGCCCCAGCATTTT
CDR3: CASRNRGQGSNQPQHF